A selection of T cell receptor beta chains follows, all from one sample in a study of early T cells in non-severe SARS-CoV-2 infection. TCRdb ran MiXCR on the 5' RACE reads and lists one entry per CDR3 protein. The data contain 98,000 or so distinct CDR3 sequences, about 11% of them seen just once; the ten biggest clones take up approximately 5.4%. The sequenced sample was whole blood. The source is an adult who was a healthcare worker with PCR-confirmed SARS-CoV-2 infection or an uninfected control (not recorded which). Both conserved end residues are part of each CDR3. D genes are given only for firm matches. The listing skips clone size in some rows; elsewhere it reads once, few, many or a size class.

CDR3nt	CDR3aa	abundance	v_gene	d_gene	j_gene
TGCGCCAGCAGCTCGGCGGGACAGGGGGACTACGAGCAGTACTTC	CASSSAGQGDYEQYF	few	TRBV5-1	TRBD1	TRBJ2-7
TGTGCCAGCTCACTTAAGACAACAAACACTGAAGCTTTCTTT	CASSLKTTNTEAFF	many	TRBV18	.	TRBJ1-1
TGTGCCAGCAGTACCGACGGGAAGGAAAAACTGTTTTTT	CASSTDGKEKLFF	.	TRBV2	.	TRBJ1-4
TGTGCCAGCTCACCAGGGATCGATGAAAAACTGTTTTTT	CASSPGIDEKLFF	.	TRBV18	.	TRBJ1-4
TGTGCCAGCAGTTCGGACCGGACAGGGTATTCGTACGAGCAGTACTTC	CASSSDRTGYSYEQYF	.	TRBV12-3/TRBV12-4	TRBD1	TRBJ2-7
TGTGCCAGCAGCTTAGACTATCTGGGAGTGGCCACCGGGGAGCTGTTTTTT	CASSLDYLGVATGELFF	many	TRBV7-6	.	TRBJ2-2
TGCAGTGCTTCGGGACAGGGTAGGGGCACAGATACGCAGTATTTT	CSASGQGRGTDTQYF	many	TRBV20-1	TRBD1	TRBJ2-3
TGTGCCAGCAGCCCCCCAGGCCACGGCTCCTACGAGCAGTACTTC	CASSPPGHGSYEQYF	few	TRBV13	.	TRBJ2-7
TGCAGTGCTCCGAAGCGGGGGGCCCCTCAAGAGACCCAGTACTTC	CSAPKRGAPQETQYF	many	TRBV20-1	TRBD2	TRBJ2-5
TGTGCCAGCAGACCCGGACAGGGAACTGGAAACACCATATATTTT	CASRPGQGTGNTIYF	.	TRBV6-6	TRBD1	TRBJ1-3
TGTGCCAGCAGCGACAGGGTTCAGAGCGACTACACCTTC	CASSDRVQSDYTF	many	TRBV28	TRBD1	TRBJ1-2
TGTGCCAGCAGTAGTTGGAGCACAGATACGCAGTATTTT	CASSSWSTDTQYF	few	TRBV2	.	TRBJ2-3
TGTGCCAGCAATTCGGACAGGAACACTGAAGCTTTCTTT	CASNSDRNTEAFF	few	TRBV2	.	TRBJ1-1
TGTGCCAGCAGCGGAACGGGACTATCGTTCTTC	CASSGTGLSFF	.	TRBV11-2	TRBD2	TRBJ2-1
TGTGCCATCAGAAGGGGACTAGCGGGTTACGAGCAGTACTTC	CAIRRGLAGYEQYF	few	TRBV10-3	TRBD2	TRBJ2-7
TGTGCCAGCAGCTTAGGAGTGGCAGGGGAGAATGAAAAACTGTTTTTT	CASSLGVAGENEKLFF	few	TRBV7-6	.	TRBJ1-4
TGCGCCAGCAGCCAAGGAAGGCAGGGCTTTGGCTACACCTTC	CASSQGRQGFGYTF	.	TRBV4-1	.	TRBJ1-2
TGTGCCAGCAGTTTAATGGTTCAGCCCCAGCATTTT	CASSLMVQPQHF	.	TRBV28	.	TRBJ1-5
TGTGCCAGCAGTGCTCGCTGGGACCCAAGCTCCTACGAGCAGTACTTC	CASSARWDPSSYEQYF	many	TRBV6-1	.	TRBJ2-7
TGTGCCAGCCGGAGGGGGCCCTACAATGAGCAGTTCTTC	CASRRGPYNEQFF	few	TRBV12-3/TRBV12-4	.	TRBJ2-1
TGTGCCAGCAGTAAGCCGGGACAGGGAGGCCAGCCCCAGCATTTT	CASSKPGQGGQPQHF	few	TRBV2	TRBD1	TRBJ1-5